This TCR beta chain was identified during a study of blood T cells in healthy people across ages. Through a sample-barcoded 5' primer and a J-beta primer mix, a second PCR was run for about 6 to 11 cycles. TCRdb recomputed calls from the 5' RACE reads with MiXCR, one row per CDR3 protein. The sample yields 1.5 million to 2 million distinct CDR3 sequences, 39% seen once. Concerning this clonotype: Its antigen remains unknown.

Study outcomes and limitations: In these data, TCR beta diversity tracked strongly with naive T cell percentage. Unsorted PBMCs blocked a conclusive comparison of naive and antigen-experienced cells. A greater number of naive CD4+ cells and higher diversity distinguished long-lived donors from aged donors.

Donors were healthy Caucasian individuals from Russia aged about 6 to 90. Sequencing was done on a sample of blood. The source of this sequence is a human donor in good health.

The CDR3 DNA reads as TGTGCCAGCAGTTTAGGAAGCGGGGGGACTCCAGTCAATGAGCAGTTCTTC. Protein product: CASSLGSGGTPVNEQFF. J is TRBJ2-1 and V is TRBV27; 9 positions agree with TRBD2. The CDR3 loop spans 17 amino acids. V lost 2 bases to trimming and J lost 6 bases; unmatched junction nucleotides: 11. Looked up from germline, CDR1 is MNHEY and CDR2 is SMNVEV (reference sequence).